These 12 T cell receptor beta chains share one sample of origin, sequenced in a study of OX40 agonist ivuxolimab in advanced cancers. The repertoire was sequenced with immunoSEQ multiplex PCR; TCRdb's copy has only in-frame clones and lacks some. The table lists roughly 96,000 clones, more than 80% of them singletons, with roughly 5.2% in the top ten. This material consisted of CD4+ or CD8+ T cells sorted from blood, taken in a trial of the OX40 agonist ivuxolimab. All receptors come from an adult with an advanced solid tumor such as melanoma, head and neck, liver or kidney cancer.

The V gene is TRBV5-1, the J gene TRBJ2-3; the D gene could be TRBD1 or TRBD2 (6 bases each). Germline V gives CDR1 SGHRS, CDR2 YFSETQ. Trimming removed 0 bases from V and 2 bases from J, with 10 bases in between. This CDR3 has 15 amino acids. CDR3 loop: CASSLEGGHTDTQYF. The CDR3 bases are TGCGCCAGCAGCTTGGAGGGGGGCCACACAGATACGCAGTATTTT.

This chain connects TRBV6-1 to TRBJ2-1; weak D call: TRBD1 (6 bases). The V and J ends lost 1 base and 8 bases respectively, with 15 bases between them. The CDR3 is made up of 15 amino acids. Per the germline V gene, CDR1 is MNHNS and CDR2 is SASEGT. As DNA, the CDR3 is TGTGCCAGCAGTGAAGTCTTCAGGGGCCGGGATGAGCAGTTCTTC. Amino acid sequence: CASSEVFRGRDEQFF.

The chain couples TRBV19 to TRBJ2-3, with D maybe TRBD1 (5 bases). Germline V gives CDR1 LNHDA, CDR2 SQIVND (reference sequence). This CDR3 comprises 16 residues. The ends were cut back, 5 bases at V and 0 bases at J, with 15 bases in the middle. DNA of the CDR3: TGTGCCAGTAGTCCACGGACACCCGATAGCACAGATACGCAGTATTTT. This sequence encodes CASSPRTPDSTDTQYF. Full variable domain (remainder filled in from reference TRBV19 and TRBJ2-3): DGGITQSPKYLFRKEGQNVTLSCEQNLNHDAMYWYRQDPGQGLRLIYYSQIVNDFQKGDIAEGYSVSREKKESFPLTVTSAQKNPTAFYLCASSPRTPDSTDTQYFGPGTRLTVL.

This chain joins TRBV7-2 and TRBJ2-5; TRBD2 agrees at 9 bases. With V trimmed by 3 bases and J by 5 bases, 7 bases remained unmatched. The CDR3 has 15 amino acids. Germline V gene sequence: CDR1 SGHTA, CDR2 FQGNSA. The CDR3 reads CASSFEREASETQYF. The CDR3, as DNA: TGTGCCAGCAGCTTTGAGCGGGAGGCCTCGGAGACCCAGTACTTC.

The V gene is TRBV19, the J gene TRBJ1-2; a possible D gene is TRBD1 (6 bases). This CDR3 spans 12 amino acids. The V end was cut by 5 bases, the J end by 8 bases, with 12 bases between. Germline CDR1 is LNHDA and CDR2 is SQIVND (reference sequence). The CDR3 loop is CASSSLGAGYTF. The CDR3 DNA reads TGTGCCAGTAGTTCTCTGGGGGCGGGCTACACCTTC.

This chain joins TRBV12-5 and TRBJ2-3, with D maybe TRBD2 (6 bases). The ends were cut back, 5 bases at V and 0 bases at J, with 9 bases in the middle. This CDR3 is built from 14 residues. CDR1 and CDR2 (germline): LGHNT, FRNRAP. The CDR3 region is CASGKSGSTDTQYF. CDR3 nucleotide sequence: TGTGCTAGTGGTAAAAGCGGGAGCACAGATACGCAGTATTTT. The full variable domain, with the rest looked up from reference TRBV12-5 and TRBJ2-3, is DARVTQTPRHKVTEMGQEVTMRCQPILGHNTVFWYRQTMMQGLELLAYFRNRAPLDDSGMPKDRFSAEMPDATLATLKIQPSEPRDSAVYFCASGKSGSTDTQYFGPGTRLTVL.

V gene TRBV18 combines with J gene TRBJ2-5; 10 nucleotides agree with TRBD1. V lost 0 bases to trimming and J lost 5 bases; unmatched junction nucleotides: 6. The length of the CDR3 is 16 residues. The germline V gene encodes CDR1 KGHSH and CDR2 LQKENI. This CDR3 is CASSPPTGGLGETQYF. DNA of the CDR3: TGTGCCAGCTCACCACCGACAGGGGGCCTGGGGGAGACCCAGTACTTC. Filled out from reference TRBV18 and TRBJ2-5, the complete variable domain reads NAGVMQNPRHLVRRRGQEARLRCSPMKGHSHVYWYRQLPEEGLKFMVYLQKENIIDESGMPKERFSAEFPKEGPSILRIQQVVRGDSAAYFCASSPPTGGLGETQYFGPGTRLLVL.

This chain uses TRBV21-1 with TRBJ1-1. TRBV21-1 is recorded as a pseudogene. The CDR3 sequence is 14 residues long. This CDR3 is CASSPGRMNTEAFF. CDR3 nucleotides: TGTGCCAGCAGCCCCGGACGGATGAACACTGAAGCTTTCTTT.

The genes are TRBV6-1 and TRBJ2-7; 10 bases line up with TRBD1. The V segment lost 7 bases and the J segment 2 bases; nucleotides outside the gene matches: 8. The CDR3 consists of 15 residues. The germline gives CDR1 MNHNS, CDR2 SASEGT. This chain's CDR3 is CASNMRDRGTYEQYF. The CDR3 coding sequence is TGTGCCAGCAACATGAGGGACAGGGGCACCTACGAGCAGTACTTC.

V and J are TRBV7-8 and TRBJ2-1; D uncertain. The V end lost 0 bases, the J end lost 2 bases, and 8 bases lay between the germline ends. The CDR3 is made up of 15 amino acids. Germline-derived CDR1 and CDR2 are SGHVS and FQNEAQ. CDR3 sequence: CASSLALGTYNEQFF. Written as DNA, the CDR3 is TGTGCCAGCAGCTTAGCGCTTGGGACCTACAATGAGCAGTTCTTC.

This clone was detected a few times. The chain uses TRBV2 and TRBJ1-2; D possibly corresponds to TRBD1 (6 bases). With 1 base removed from V and 7 bases from J, the gap between germline ends came to 16 bases. This CDR3 contains 15 residues. Germline V gene data show CDR1 as SNHLY and CDR2 as FYNNEI. The CDR3 loop is CASSEEFAGEGGYTF. The DNA for the CDR3 is TGTGCCAGCAGTGAAGAATTTGCAGGGGAGGGTGGCTACACCTTC.

V and J are TRBV5-1 and TRBJ1-4; TRBD1 matches 10 bases. Trimming took 4 bases from V and 8 from J; bases not matched to a gene: 8. In germline, CDR1 is SGHRS, CDR2 YFSETQ. CDR3 length: 15 residues. CDR3 sequence: CASSPLGTGAEKLFF. For the CDR3, the DNA is TGCGCCAGCAGCCCCCTCGGGACAGGGGCAGAAAAACTGTTTTTT.